This passage covers 14 T cell receptor beta chains from one sample sequenced in a study of cytomegalovirus exposure and HLA in healthy donors. PCR amplification relied on 60 Vbeta primers (plus 13 Jbeta primers). Sequencing was performed with immunoSEQ multiplex PCR; in TCRdb, only in-frame clones are kept and a portion is missing. Of some 150,000 clones detected, approximately 78% appear once; the ten largest clones hold roughly 3.4%. What was sequenced was PBMCs. The receptors were gathered from a man aged 18 to 35 in good health and CMV-seropositive.

J is TRBJ2-3 and V is TRBV18, with no clear D. Trimming pared 2 bases from V and 4 bases from J, leaving 13 bases between. This CDR3 is 15 amino acids long. Germline V gives CDR1 KGHSH, CDR2 LQKENI. Here the CDR3 reads CASSPIVGVADTQYF. The CDR3 nucleotides read TGTGCCAGCTCACCAATAGTTGGTGTAGCAGATACGCAGTATTTT. Supplemented by reference TRBV18 and TRBJ2-3, the full variable domain reads NAGVMQNPRHLVRRRGQEARLRCSPMKGHSHVYWYRQLPEEGLKFMVYLQKENIIDESGMPKERFSAEFPKEGPSILRIQQVVRGDSAAYFCASSPIVGVADTQYFGPGTRLTVL.

This chain links TRBV28 with TRBJ2-7; 9 nucleotides line up with TRBD2. The germline V gene has CDR1 MDHEN and CDR2 SYDVKM. CDR3 length equals 14 residues. V lost 4 bases to trimming and J lost 7 bases; unmatched junction nucleotides: 8. The DNA for the CDR3 is TGTGCCAGCAGTTGGTCTAGCGGGATGTTTGAGCAGTACTTC. It yields the protein CASSWSSGMFEQYF.

The chain has TRBV7-8 and TRBJ2-2; 10 bases match TRBD2. CDR3 length equals 16 residues. V was clipped by 6 bases and J by 3 bases; unmatched bases: 7. CDR1 is SGHVS and CDR2 is FQNEAQ in the germline V gene. DNA of the CDR3: TGTGCCAGCAGGCTTTTAGCGGGAGGCCACACCGGGGAGCTGTTTTTT. This gives the protein CASRLLAGGHTGELFF.

This rearrangement joins TRBV28 to TRBJ1-5, with a weak D call TRBD1 (6 bases). CDR1 is MDHEN, CDR2 SYDVKM, per germline. The CDR3 totals 15 residues. Trimming removed 7 bases from V and 0 bases from J, with 13 bases in between. CDR3 loop: CASTSDRLSNQPQHF. CDR3 coding DNA: TGTGCCAGCACTTCAGACAGGCTTAGCAATCAGCCCCAGCATTTT.

This chain links TRBV7-9 with TRBJ2-7; 10 bases agree with TRBD1. CDR3 length: 15 residues. CDR1 is SEHNR and CDR2 is FQNEAQ in the germline V gene (reference sequence). The V gene end was trimmed by 2 bases and the J gene end by 7 bases; junction bases not matched to a gene: 8. CDR3 residues: CASSLFGTGVGEQYF. DNA for the CDR3: TGTGCCAGCAGCTTATTTGGGACAGGGGTAGGGGAGCAGTACTTC. Drawing the rest from reference TRBV7-9 and TRBJ2-7, the complete variable domain is DTGVSQNPRHKITKRGQNVTFRCDPISEHNRLYWYRQTLGQGPEFLTYFQNEAQLEKSRLLSDRFSAERPKGSFSTLEIQRTEQGDSAMYLCASSLFGTGVGEQYFGPGTRLTVT.

The V gene is TRBV30, the J gene TRBJ1-2, with D unclear. Germline values: CDR1 GTSNPN, CDR2 SVGIG (reference sequence). V lost 2 bases, J lost 7 bases, and 8 bases lay in between. The length of the CDR3 is 11 residues. CDR3 in amino acids: CAWSRGCGYTF. In DNA form, the CDR3 reads TGTGCCTGGAGTAGAGGGTGTGGCTACACCTTC.

The CDR3, as DNA: TGTGCCAGCAGTTCGACCGGGACAGGGTTCGAGCAGTACTTC. Translated, it gives CASSSTGTGFEQYF. The chain couples TRBV27 to TRBJ2-7, with TRBD1 identical over 9 bases. J lost 6 bases, V lost 4 bases, and 7 bases had no gene match. The germline gives CDR1 MNHEY, CDR2 SMNVEV (reference sequence). There are 14 residues in the CDR3.

V and J are TRBV28 and TRBJ2-7, with TRBD2 matching over 7 bases. V shed 2 bases and J 0 bases; nucleotides not matched to a gene: 1. Germline lookup yields CDR1 MDHEN and CDR2 SYDVKM. The CDR3 extends over 14 amino acids. As DNA, the CDR3 is TGTGCCAGCAGTTTACTAGCGGCCTCCTACGAGCAGTACTTC. This codes for CASSLLAASYEQYF.

The chain carries TRBV19 and TRBJ2-3, with a tentative D call TRBD1 (5 bases). CDR3 size: 14 residues. The germline V and J ends were trimmed by 3 bases and 0 bases, with 7 bases remaining between them. The germline V gene encodes CDR1 LNHDA and CDR2 SQIVND (reference sequence). The CDR3 sequence is CASSIRGSTDTQYF. The CDR3 bases are TGTGCCAGTAGTATTAGGGGTAGCACAGATACGCAGTATTTT.

V gene TRBV7-2 combines with J gene TRBJ1-1, with 7 bases lining up with TRBD1. V shed 6 bases, J shed 1 base, and the junction held 5 bases outside the gene matches. Per germline, CDR1 SGHTA and CDR2 FQGNSA. The CDR3 runs to 14 residues. The CDR3 region is CASSNDRANTEAFF. In DNA form, the CDR3 reads TGTGCCAGCAGTAACGACAGGGCGAACACTGAAGCTTTCTTT.

Notes on this clone: Mismatch with germline at one junction end may stem from a read error. The chain uses TRBV6-1 and TRBJ2-7, with a tentative D call TRBD2 (5 bases). Germline V CDR1 and CDR2: MNHNS, SASEGT. The length of the CDR3 is 15 residues. This chain's CDR3 is CASSEGWEWSYEQYF. DNA of the CDR3: TGTGCCAGCAGCGAAGGGTGGGAGTGGAGCTACGAGCAGTACTTC.

The V gene is TRBV5-4, the J gene TRBJ1-3, with D hard to call. The CDR3 is 15 amino acids. CDR1 SGHNT and CDR2 YYREEE come from the germline V gene (reference sequence). Trimming shortened V by 4 bases and J by 4 bases, and 15 bases separated the two germline ends. In DNA form, the CDR3 reads TGTGCCAGCAGCCCGCCACTAGGGTTGGGAAACACCATATATTTT. It yields the protein CASSPPLGLGNTIYF.

CDR3 DNA sequence: TGTGCCAGCAGTCCGATTCGTGGTGCACCGGGTCTCTCCTACGAGCAGTACTTC. It encodes CASSPIRGAPGLSYEQYF. The chain has TRBV28 and TRBJ2-7; D gene uncertain. This CDR3 contains 18 residues. V was shortened by 5 bases and J by 0 bases, with 23 bases between the two germline ends. Germline V gives CDR1 MDHEN, CDR2 SYDVKM.

J is TRBJ2-7 and V is TRBV27, with 8 bases matching TRBD1. Trimming took 5 bases from V and 3 from J; bases not matched to a gene: 6. The germline V gene encodes CDR1 MNHEY and CDR2 SMNVEV (reference sequence). The CDR3 is made up of 14 amino acids. This CDR3 is CASSPRQGSYEQYF. As DNA, the CDR3 is TGTGCCAGCAGTCCAAGACAGGGGAGCTACGAGCAGTACTTC.